What follows are 7 T cell receptor beta chains derived from one specimen sequenced in a study of blood T cell repertoires in COVID-19. The table came from immunoSEQ multiplex PCR; TCRdb's copy has only in-frame clones and leaves some out. The repertoire holds about 400,000 clones, with roughly 90% as singletons. Sequencing used PBMCs or T cells enriched from blood (not recorded which). The receptors shown here come from a woman in her twenties or thirties with acute COVID-19.

The chain joins TRBV5-1 to TRBJ2-2; D might be TRBD1 (5 bases). Trimming left V 5 bases short and J 1 base short, with 9 bases between. CDR1 and CDR2 from the germline V gene are SGHRS and YFSETQ. The CDR3 has 14 amino acids. The DNA of the CDR3 is TGCGCCAGCAGATCAAGGGGGAACACCGGGGAGCTGTTTTTT. Amino acids: CASRSRGNTGELFF.

The rearrangement links TRBV10-2 to TRBJ2-2; TRBD2 matches at 10 bases. This CDR3 comprises 15 residues. The J segment lost 5 bases and the V segment lost 6 bases, leaving 6 bases of the junction unmatched. Germline V CDR1 and CDR2: WSHSY, SAAADI. The CDR3, as DNA: TGCGCCAGCAGCCTCAGCGGGGGGGTAACCGGGGAGCTGTTTTTT. Amino acid sequence: CASSLSGGVTGELFF.

This chain's CDR3 is CASSQETVTEAFF. For the CDR3, the DNA is TGTGCCAGCAGCCAAGAGACTGTCACTGAAGCTTTCTTT. This chain uses TRBV14 with TRBJ1-1; D gene unclear. The germline CDR1 and CDR2 sequences are SGHDN and FVKESK. V was trimmed by 0 bases and J by 4 bases, leaving 6 bases between them. The length of the CDR3 is 13 residues.

V and J are TRBV5-6 and TRBJ1-5, with TRBD1 matching over 7 bases. The CDR3 spans 18 residues. The V gene's germline CDR1 is SGHDT and CDR2 YYEEEE. After removal of 1 base from V and 1 base from J, the junction contained 11 bases not matched to a gene. The CDR3 region has the DNA TGTGCCAGCAGCTTGAGCAGGGGGTATAAGATAAGCAATCAGCCCCAGCATTTT. Translated, it gives CASSLSRGYKISNQPQHF.

This clone came up once. The CDR3, as DNA: TGTGCCAGCAGCCAAGAAGGGGGCAGGGCCGGCACTGAAGCTTTCTTT. It codes for CASSQEGGRAGTEAFF. The chain links TRBV3-1 (or the pseudogene TRBV3-2) to TRBJ1-1; the match to TRBD1 covers 7 bases. This CDR3 spans 16 amino acids. Unmatched junction bases numbered 8, after V lost 0 bases and J lost 4 bases. CDR1 is LGHDT, CDR2 YNNKEL, per germline (reference sequence).

CDR3 coding DNA: TGTGCCAGCAGCTTACAGGGAACTGGTGGCTACACCTTC. Translation: CASSLQGTGGYTF. The J gene is TRBJ1-2, the V gene TRBV7-9; D possibly corresponds to TRBD1 (5 bases). V lost 2 bases and J lost 7, with 11 bases in between. CDR3 length: 13 residues. Germline CDR1 reads SEHNR; CDR2 reads FQNEAQ (reference sequence). Using reference TRBV7-9 and TRBJ1-2 for the parts outside the CDR3, the full variable domain is DTGVSQNPRHKITKRGQNVTFRCDPISEHNRLYWYRQTLGQGPEFLTYFQNEAQLEKSRLLSDRFSAERPKGSFSTLEIQRTEQGDSAMYLCASSLQGTGGYTFGSGTRLTVV.

This clone was counted a few times. V gene TRBV10-1 combines with J gene TRBJ1-1; D is perhaps TRBD1 (6 bases). Deletions cut 5 bases from V and 3 bases from J, with 13 bases between. In germline, CDR1 is WNHNN, CDR2 SYGVQD (reference sequence). The CDR3 consists of 14 residues. CDR3 in amino acids: CASSPRGRDTEAFF. Written as DNA, the CDR3 is TGCGCCAGCAGTCCCAGGGGAAGGGACACTGAAGCTTTCTTT.